The entry below describes one TCR beta chain. Its antigen is still unknown. The CDR3 covers 13 residues. Trimming cost V 7 bases and J 4 bases; bases outside gene matches: 5. Germline loops: CDR1 SQVTM, CDR2 ANQGSEA. With 60 Vbeta and 13 Jbeta primers, the PCR was carried out. The repertoire was sequenced with immunoSEQ multiplex PCR; TCRdb's copy has only in-frame clones and lacks some. The table lists about 67,000 clones. This record belongs to a study of cytomegalovirus exposure and HLA in healthy donors. Study in general: In an early release, HLA-typed donors contributed 90 million or so unique TCR sequences. Study-level points and caveats: Some V segments could not be told apart, so they were left out, TRBV6-2 and TRBV6-3 among them. Near-uniform donor sequencing depth was presumed by presence/absence analyses.

The origin of this receptor is a woman aged 40 to 50 in good health and CMV-seropositive. The sequenced sample consisted of PBMCs. V is TRBV29-1 and J is TRBJ1-2, with 11 bases matching TRBD1. CDR3 nucleotides: TGCAGCGCCCGGGACAGGGGGGGCTATGGCTACACCTTC. As protein: CSARDRGGYGYTF. Full variable domain (outside the CDR3, taken from reference TRBV29-1 and TRBJ1-2): SAVISQKPSRDICQRGTSLTIQCQVDSQVTMMFWYRQQPGQSLTLIATANQGSEATYESGFVIDKFPISRPNLTFSTLTVSNMSPEDSSIYLCSARDRGGYGYTFGSGTRLTVV.